Sequencing of this T cell receptor (beta chain) was carried out in a study of blood T cell repertoires in COVID-19. In the study overall: The analysed material was cDNA or gDNA that came from T cells, B-cell-depleted T cells, or PBMCs.

Participants were aged roughly 18 to 89 years from some 24 US areas. Participants classified as exposed had met a COVID-19 case within 2 weeks before study entry. Using immunoSEQ multiplex PCR, the repertoire was profiled, and TCRdb retains in-frame clones only, with some absent. The table records some 190,000 clones, 80% of them present only once. CDR1 and CDR2 from the germline V gene are GTSNPN and SVGIG (reference sequence). CDR3 length: 14 amino acids. V lost 2 bases to trimming and J lost 1 base, with 9 bases between them. This clonotype originated in a man aged 55 to 70 who had been exposed to COVID-19. The sample comprised PBMCs or T cells enriched from blood (not recorded which). The chain links TRBV30 to TRBJ1-5; possible D gene TRBD1, 6 bases. CDR3 bases: TGTGCCTGGAGTACAGGGCTCAGCAATCAGCCCCAGCATTTT. It is translated as CAWSTGLSNQPQHF.